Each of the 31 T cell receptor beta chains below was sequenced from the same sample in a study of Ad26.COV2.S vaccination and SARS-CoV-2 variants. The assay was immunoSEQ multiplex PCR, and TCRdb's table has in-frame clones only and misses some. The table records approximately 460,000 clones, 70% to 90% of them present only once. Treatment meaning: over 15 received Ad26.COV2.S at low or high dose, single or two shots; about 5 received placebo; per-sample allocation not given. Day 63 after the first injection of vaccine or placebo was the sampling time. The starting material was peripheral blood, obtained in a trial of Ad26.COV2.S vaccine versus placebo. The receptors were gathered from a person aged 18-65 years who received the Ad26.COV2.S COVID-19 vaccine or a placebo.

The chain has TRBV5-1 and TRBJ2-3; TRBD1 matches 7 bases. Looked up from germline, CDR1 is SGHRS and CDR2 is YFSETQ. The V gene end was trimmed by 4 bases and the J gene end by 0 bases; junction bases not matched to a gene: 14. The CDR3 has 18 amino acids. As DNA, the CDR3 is TGCGCCAGCAGCCCTCCGGACAGGTGGGGTGCCAGCACAGATACGCAGTATTTT. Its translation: CASSPPDRWGASTDTQYF.

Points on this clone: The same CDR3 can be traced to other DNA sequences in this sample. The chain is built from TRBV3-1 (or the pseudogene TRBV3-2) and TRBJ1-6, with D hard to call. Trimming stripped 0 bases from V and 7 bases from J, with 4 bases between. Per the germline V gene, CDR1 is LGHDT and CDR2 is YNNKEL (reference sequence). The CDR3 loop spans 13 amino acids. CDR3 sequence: CASSQEGNSPLHF. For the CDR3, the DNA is TGTGCCAGCAGCCAAGAGGGGAATTCACCCCTCCACTTT.

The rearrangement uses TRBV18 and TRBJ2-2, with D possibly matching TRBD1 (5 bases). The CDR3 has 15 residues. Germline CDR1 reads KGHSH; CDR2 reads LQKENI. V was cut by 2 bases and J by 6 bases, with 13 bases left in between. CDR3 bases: TGTGCCAGCTCACCAATTGGCCAGGGCGCCGGGGAGCTGTTTTTT. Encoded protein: CASSPIGQGAGELFF.

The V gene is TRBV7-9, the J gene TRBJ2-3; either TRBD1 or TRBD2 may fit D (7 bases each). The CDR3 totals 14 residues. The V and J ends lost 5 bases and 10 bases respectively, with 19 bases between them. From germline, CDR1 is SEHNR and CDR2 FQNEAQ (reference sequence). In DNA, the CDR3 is TGTGCCAGCAGCCCCCTCGGGGGGACAGAGGCGCAGTATTTT. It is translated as CASSPLGGTEAQYF.

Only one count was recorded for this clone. CDR3 DNA: TGTGCCAGCAGTGCTCGACTAGCCGATGAGCAGTTCTTC. Protein: CASSARLADEQFF. V and J are TRBV2 and TRBJ2-1; 7 bases align to TRBD2. Germline values: CDR1 SNHLY, CDR2 FYNNEI. J gave up 8 bases and V 4 bases, and 5 bases lay outside the gene matches. This CDR3 has 13 residues. The full variable domain, with the rest looked up from reference TRBV2 and TRBJ2-1, is EPEVTQTPSHQVTQMGQEVILRCVPISNHLYFYWYRQILGQKVEFLVSFYNNEISEKSEIFDDQFSVERPDGSNFTLKIRSTKLEDSAMYFCASSARLADEQFFGPGTRLTVL.

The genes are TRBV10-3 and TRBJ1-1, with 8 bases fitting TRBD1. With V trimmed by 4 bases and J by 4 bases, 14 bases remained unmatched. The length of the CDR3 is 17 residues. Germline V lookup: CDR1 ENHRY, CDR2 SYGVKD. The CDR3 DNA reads TGTGCCATCAGTGCGACAGGGGCCCTAGGTGGGGGCACTGAAGCTTTCTTT. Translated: CAISATGALGGGTEAFF.

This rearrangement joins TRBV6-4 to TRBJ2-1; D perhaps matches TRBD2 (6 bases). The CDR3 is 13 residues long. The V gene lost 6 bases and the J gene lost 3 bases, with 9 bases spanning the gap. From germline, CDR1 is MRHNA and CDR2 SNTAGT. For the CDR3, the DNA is TGTGCCAGCAGCCGGGAGCGCTACAATGAGCAGTTCTTC. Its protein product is CASSRERYNEQFF.

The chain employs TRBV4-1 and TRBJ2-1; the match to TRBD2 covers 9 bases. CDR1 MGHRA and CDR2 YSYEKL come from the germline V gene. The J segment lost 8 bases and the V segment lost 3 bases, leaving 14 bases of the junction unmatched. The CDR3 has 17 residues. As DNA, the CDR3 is TGCGCCAGCAGCCATGTAACGGGACTAGCAATGGGAGATGAGCAGTTCTTC. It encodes CASSHVTGLAMGDEQFF.

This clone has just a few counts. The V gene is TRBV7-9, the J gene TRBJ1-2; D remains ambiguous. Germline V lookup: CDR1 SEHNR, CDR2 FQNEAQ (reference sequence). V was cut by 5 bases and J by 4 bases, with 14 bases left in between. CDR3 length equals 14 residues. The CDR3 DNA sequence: TGTGCCAGCAGCGATCCAAATGCTAGCTATGGCTACACCTTC. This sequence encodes CASSDPNASYGYTF.

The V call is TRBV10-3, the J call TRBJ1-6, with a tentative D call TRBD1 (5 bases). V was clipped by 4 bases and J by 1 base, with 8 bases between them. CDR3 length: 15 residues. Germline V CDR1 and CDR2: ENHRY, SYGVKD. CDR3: CAISGAGSYNSPLHF. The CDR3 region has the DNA TGTGCCATCAGTGGGGCAGGGTCCTATAATTCACCCCTCCACTTT.

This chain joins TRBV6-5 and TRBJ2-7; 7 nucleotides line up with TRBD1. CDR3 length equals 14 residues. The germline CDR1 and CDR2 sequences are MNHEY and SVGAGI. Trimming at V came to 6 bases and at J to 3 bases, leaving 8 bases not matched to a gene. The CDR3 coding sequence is TGTGCCAGCAGCCTGGACAGGAAGGGCTACGAGCAGTACTTC. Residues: CASSLDRKGYEQYF.

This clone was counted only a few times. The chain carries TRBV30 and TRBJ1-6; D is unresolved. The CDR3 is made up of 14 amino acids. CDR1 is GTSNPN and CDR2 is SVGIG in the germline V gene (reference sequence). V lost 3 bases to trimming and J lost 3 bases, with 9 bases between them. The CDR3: CAWRVGNYNSPLHF. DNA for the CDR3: TGTGCCTGGAGGGTGGGGAACTATAATTCACCCCTCCACTTT.

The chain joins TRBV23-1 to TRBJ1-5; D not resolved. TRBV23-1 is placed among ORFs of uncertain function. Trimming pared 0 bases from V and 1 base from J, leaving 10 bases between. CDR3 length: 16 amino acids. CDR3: CASSQSCGRSNQPQHF. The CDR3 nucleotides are TGCGCCAGCAGTCAATCCTGTGGAAGGAGCAATCAGCCCCAGCATTTT.

Here the CDR3 DNA reads TGTGCCAGCAGCCTAAGGACAGGGCGACATGAGCAGTTCTTC. This sequence encodes CASSLRTGRHEQFF. The V gene is TRBV5-6, the J gene TRBJ2-1; 8 bases agree with TRBD1. V gave up 4 bases and J gave up 8 bases; unmatched junction bases: 8. CDR3 size: 14 residues. Germline CDR1 reads SGHDT; CDR2 reads YYEEEE.

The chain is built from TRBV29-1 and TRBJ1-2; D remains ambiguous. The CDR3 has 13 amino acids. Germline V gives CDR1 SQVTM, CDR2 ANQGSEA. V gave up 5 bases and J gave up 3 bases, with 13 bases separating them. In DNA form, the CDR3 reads TGCAGCGTTCCACTAGACGGATACTATGGCTACACCTTC. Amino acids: CSVPLDGYYGYTF.

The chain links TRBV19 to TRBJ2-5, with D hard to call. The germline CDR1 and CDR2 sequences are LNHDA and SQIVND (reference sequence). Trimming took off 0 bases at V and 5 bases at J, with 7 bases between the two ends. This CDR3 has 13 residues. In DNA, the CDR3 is TGTGCCAGTAGTATAGATCACGGGGAGACCCAGTACTTC. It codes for CASSIDHGETQYF. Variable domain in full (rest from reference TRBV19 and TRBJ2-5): DGGITQSPKYLFRKEGQNVTLSCEQNLNHDAMYWYRQDPGQGLRLIYYSQIVNDFQKGDIAEGYSVSREKKESFPLTVTSAQKNPTAFYLCASSIDHGETQYFGPGTRLLVL.

CDR3 residues: CASSESPLGQYF. The DNA of the CDR3 is TGCGCCAGCAGTGAGTCCCCCCTCGGGCAGTACTTC. V and J are TRBV10-1 and TRBJ2-7; D gene unclear. Trimming pared 0 bases from V and 9 bases from J, leaving 9 bases between. CDR3 length: 12 amino acids. Per germline, CDR1 WNHNN and CDR2 SYGVQD (reference sequence).

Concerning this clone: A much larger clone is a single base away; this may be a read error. CDR3 nucleotides: TGTGCCAGCAGCTTGGACAGCTCTGGAAACACCATATATTTT. This encodes CASSLDSSGNTIYF. This chain joins TRBV5-4 and TRBJ1-3; D gene uncertain. Trimming removed 0 bases at V and 0 bases at J, with 4 bases between. This CDR3 has 14 residues. The germline V gene has CDR1 SGHNT and CDR2 YYREEE (reference sequence).

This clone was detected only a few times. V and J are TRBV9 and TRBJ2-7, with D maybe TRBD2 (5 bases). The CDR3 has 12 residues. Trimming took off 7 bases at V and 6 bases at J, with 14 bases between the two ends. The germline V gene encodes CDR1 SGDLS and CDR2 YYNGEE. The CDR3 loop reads CASGEDGGEQYF. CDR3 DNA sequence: TGTGCCAGCGGAGAGGACGGAGGCGAGCAGTACTTC.

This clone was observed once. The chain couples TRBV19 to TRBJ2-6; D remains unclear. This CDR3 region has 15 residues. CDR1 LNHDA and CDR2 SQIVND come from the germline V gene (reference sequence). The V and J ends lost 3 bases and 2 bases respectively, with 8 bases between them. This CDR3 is CASSMRRPGANVLTF. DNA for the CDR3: TGTGCCAGTAGTATGAGGCGGCCTGGGGCCAACGTCCTGACTTTC.

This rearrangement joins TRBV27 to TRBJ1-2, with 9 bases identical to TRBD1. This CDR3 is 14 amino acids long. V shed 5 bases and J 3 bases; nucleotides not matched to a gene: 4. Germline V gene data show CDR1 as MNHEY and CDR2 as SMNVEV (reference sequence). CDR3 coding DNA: TGTGCCAGCAGTCTGGACAGGGGCTACTATGGCTACACCTTC. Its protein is CASSLDRGYYGYTF.

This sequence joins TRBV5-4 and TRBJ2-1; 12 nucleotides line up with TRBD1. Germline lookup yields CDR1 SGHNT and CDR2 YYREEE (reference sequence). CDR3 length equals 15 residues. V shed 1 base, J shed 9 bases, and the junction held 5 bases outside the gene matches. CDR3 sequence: CASSLWDRGQGEQFF. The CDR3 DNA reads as TGTGCCAGCAGCTTGTGGGACAGGGGGCAAGGTGAGCAGTTCTTC.

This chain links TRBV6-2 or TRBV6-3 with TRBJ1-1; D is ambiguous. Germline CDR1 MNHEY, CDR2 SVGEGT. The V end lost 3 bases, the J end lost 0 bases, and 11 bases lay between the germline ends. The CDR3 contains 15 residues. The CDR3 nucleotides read TGTGCCAGCAGTTATTCAAACGGGGTGAACACTGAAGCTTTCTTT. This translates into CASSYSNGVNTEAFF.

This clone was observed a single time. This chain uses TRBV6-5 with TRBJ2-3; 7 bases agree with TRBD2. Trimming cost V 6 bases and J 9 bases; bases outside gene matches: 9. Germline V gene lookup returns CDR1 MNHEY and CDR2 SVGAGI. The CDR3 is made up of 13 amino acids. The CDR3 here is CASSYRGEGTQYF. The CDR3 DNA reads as TGTGCCAGCAGCTACCGGGGGGAAGGGACGCAGTATTTT.

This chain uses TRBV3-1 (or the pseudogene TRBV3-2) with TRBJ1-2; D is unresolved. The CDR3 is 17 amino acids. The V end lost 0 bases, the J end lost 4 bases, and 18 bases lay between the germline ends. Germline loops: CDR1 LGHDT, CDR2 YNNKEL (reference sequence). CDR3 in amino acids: CASSQDLGGGIRYGYTF. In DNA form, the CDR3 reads TGTGCCAGCAGCCAAGATCTAGGTGGTGGGATCCGCTATGGCTACACCTTC.

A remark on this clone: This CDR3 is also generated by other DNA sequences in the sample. The CDR3 loop reads CASSTSGYEQYF. DNA of the CDR3: TGTGCCAGCAGCACGAGTGGCTACGAGCAGTACTTC. This chain connects TRBV28 to TRBJ2-7; D gene ambiguous. This CDR3 has 12 amino acids. In germline, CDR1 is MDHEN, CDR2 SYDVKM. V was clipped by 6 bases and J by 3 bases, with 9 bases between them.

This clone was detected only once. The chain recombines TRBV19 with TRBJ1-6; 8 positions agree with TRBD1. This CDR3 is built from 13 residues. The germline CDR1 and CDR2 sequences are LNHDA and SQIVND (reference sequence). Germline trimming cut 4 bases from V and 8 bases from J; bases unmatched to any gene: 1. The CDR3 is CASSTGGYSPLHF. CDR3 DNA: TGTGCCAGTAGTACAGGGGGCTATTCACCCCTCCACTTT.

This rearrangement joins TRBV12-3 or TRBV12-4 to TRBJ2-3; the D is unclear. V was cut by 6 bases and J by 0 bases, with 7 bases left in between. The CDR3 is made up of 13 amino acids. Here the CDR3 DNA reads TGTGCCAGCAGCCCGGTCAGCACAGATACGCAGTATTTT. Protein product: CASSPVSTDTQYF.

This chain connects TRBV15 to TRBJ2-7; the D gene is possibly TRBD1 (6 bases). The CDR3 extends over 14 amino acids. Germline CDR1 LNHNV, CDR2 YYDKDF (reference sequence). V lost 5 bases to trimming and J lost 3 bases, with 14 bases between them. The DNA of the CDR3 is TGTGCCACCAGCCCATCAGGACAGATCTACGAGCAGTACTTC. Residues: CATSPSGQIYEQYF.

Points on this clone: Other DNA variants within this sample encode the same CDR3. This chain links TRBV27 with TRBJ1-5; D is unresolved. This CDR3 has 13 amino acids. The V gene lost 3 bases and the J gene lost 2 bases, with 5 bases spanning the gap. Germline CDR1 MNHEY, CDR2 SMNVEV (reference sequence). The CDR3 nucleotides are TGTGCCAGCAGTTTGTCAGGCAATCAGCCCCAGCATTTT. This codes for CASSLSGNQPQHF.

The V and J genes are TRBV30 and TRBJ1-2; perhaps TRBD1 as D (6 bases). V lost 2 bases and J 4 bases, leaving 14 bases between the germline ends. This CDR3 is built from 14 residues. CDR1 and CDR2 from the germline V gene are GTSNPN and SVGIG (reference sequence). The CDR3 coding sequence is TGTGCCTGGAGTCCCTTCAGGGGAGCCTATGGCTACACCTTC. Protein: CAWSPFRGAYGYTF.